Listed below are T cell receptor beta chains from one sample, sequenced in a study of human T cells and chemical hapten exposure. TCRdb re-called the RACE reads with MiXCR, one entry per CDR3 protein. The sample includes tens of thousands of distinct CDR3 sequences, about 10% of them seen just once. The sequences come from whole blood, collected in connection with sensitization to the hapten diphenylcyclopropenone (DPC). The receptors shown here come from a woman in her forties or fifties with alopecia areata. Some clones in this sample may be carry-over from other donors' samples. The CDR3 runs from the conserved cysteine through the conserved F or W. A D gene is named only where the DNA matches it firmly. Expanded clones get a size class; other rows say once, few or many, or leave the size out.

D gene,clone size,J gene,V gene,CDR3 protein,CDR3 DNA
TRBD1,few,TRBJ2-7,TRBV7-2,CASSKGQLLGYEQYF,TGTGCCAGCAGCAAGGGACAGCTCTTGGGGTACGAGCAGTACTTC
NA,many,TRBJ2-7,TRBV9,CASSATGMGSYEQYF,TGTGCCAGCAGCGCCACAGGGATGGGGTCCTACGAGCAGTACTTC
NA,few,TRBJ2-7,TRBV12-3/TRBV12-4,CASSFFRTYEQYF,TGTGCCAGCAGTTTCTTTAGAACCTACGAGCAGTACTTC
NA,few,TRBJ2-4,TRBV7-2,CASSLAALGGVDIQYF,TGTGCCAGCAGCTTAGCTGCCCTAGGTGGGGTAGACATTCAGTACTTC
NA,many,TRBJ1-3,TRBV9,CASSAGDNSGNTIYF,TGTGCCAGCAGCGCGGGGGACAACTCTGGAAACACCATATATTTT
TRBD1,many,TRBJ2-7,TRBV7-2,CASSLGGTGTYEQYF,TGTGCCAGCAGCTTAGGGGGGACAGGCACGTACGAGCAGTACTTC
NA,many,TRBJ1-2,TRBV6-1,CASSPGRRGYTF,TGTGCCAGCAGTCCAGGGAGACGTGGCTACACCTTC
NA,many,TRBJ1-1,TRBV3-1,CASSQDGPLATEAFF,TGTGCCAGCAGCCAAGATGGGCCCTTGGCCACTGAAGCTTTCTTT
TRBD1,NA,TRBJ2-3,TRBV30,CAWEGDRRGYSRQYF,TGTGCCTGGGAGGGGGACAGGAGGGGTTATTCGAGGCAGTATTTT
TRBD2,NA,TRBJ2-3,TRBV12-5,CASGLEGTRTDTQYF,TGTGCTAGTGGTTTGGAGGGGACTAGAACAGATACGCAGTATTTT
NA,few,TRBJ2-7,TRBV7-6,CASSFGGQVHEQYF,TGTGCCAGCAGCTTTGGGGGGCAAGTCCACGAGCAGTACTTC
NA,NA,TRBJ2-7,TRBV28,CASSLVHRYEQYF,TGTGCCAGCAGTTTAGTACACCGCTACGAGCAGTACTTC
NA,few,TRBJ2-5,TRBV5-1,CASSLGAEETQYF,TGCGCCAGCAGCTTGGGAGCTGAAGAGACCCAGTACTTC
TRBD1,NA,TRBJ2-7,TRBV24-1,CATSGTSTGGIDEQYF,TGTGCCACCAGTGGCACTTCGACAGGGGGTATAGACGAGCAGTACTTC
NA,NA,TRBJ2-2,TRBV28,CASRPSTVRGGELFF,TGTGCCAGCAGACCTTCTACAGTGCGAGGCGGGGAGCTGTTTTTT
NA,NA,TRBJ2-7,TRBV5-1,CASSSRPTTYEQYF,TGCGCCAGCAGCTCTAGACCCACCACCTACGAGCAGTACTTC